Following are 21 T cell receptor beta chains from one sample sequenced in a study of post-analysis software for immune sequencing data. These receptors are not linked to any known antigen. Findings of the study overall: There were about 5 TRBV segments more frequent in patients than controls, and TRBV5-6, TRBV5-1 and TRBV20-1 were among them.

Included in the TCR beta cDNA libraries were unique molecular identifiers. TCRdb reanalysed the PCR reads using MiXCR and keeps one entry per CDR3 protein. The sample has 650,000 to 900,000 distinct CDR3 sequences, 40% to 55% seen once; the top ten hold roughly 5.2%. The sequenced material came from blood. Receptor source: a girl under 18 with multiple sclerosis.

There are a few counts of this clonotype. CDR3 sequence (DNA): TGCAGTGCTAGTCAGGGGCGAGAGACCCAGTACTTC. Translation gives CSASQGRETQYF. J is TRBJ2-5 and V is TRBV20-1, with D possibly TRBD1 on 6 matching bases. In germline, CDR1 is DFQATT, CDR2 SNEGSKA (reference sequence). The CDR3 loop spans 12 amino acids. Between the trimmed V and J ends, which lost 3 bases and 4 bases, there was a span of 9 bases.

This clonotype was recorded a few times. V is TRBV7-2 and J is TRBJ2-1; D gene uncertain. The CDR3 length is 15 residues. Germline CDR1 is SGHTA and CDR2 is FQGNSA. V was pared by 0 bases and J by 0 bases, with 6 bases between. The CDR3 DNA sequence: TGTGCCAGCAGCTTAGCGCCCAGCTCCTACAATGAGCAGTTCTTC. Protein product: CASSLAPSSYNEQFF.

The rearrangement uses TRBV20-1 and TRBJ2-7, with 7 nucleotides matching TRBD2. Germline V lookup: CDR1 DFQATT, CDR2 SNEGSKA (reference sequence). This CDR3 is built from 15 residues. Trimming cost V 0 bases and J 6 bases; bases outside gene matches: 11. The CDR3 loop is CSARDRSGALSEQYF. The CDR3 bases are TGCAGTGCTAGAGATAGAAGCGGGGCCCTTTCCGAGCAGTACTTC.

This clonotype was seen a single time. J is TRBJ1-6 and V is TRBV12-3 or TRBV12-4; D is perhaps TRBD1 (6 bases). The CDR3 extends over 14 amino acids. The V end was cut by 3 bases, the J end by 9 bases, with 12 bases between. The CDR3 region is CASSFDRTGSPLHF. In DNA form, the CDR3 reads TGTGCCAGCAGTTTTGACAGGACGGGTTCACCCCTCCACTTT.

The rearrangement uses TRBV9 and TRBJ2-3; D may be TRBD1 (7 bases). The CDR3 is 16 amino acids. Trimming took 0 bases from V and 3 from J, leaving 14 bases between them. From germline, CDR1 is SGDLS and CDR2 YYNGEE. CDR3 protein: CASSVAEQGRTDTQYF. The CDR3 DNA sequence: TGTGCCAGCAGCGTAGCGGAACAGGGGAGGACAGATACGCAGTATTTT.

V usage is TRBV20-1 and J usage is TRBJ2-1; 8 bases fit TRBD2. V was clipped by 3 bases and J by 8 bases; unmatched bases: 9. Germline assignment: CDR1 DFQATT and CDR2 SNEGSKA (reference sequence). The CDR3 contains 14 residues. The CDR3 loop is CSASLAGSAYEQFF. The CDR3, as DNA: TGCAGTGCTAGTTTAGCGGGATCCGCTTATGAGCAGTTCTTC.

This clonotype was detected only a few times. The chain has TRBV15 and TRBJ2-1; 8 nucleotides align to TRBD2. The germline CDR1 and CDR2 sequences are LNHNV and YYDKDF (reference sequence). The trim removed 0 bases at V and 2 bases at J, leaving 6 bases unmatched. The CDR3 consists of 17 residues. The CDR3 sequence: CATSRDWAGGTYNEQFF. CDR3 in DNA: TGTGCCACCAGCAGAGATTGGGCGGGAGGCACCTACAATGAGCAGTTCTTC.

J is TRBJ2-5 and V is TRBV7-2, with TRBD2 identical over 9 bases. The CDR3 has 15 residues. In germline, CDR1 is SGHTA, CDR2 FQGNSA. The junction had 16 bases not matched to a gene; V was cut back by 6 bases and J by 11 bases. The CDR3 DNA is TGTGCCAGCAGATCGGGACTAGCAAACTACAATGAGCAGTACTTC. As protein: CASRSGLANYNEQYF.

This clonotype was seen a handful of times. The chain's CDR3 is CASSPGGAVEQYF. The CDR3 DNA reads as TGTGCCAGCAGCCCTGGGGGAGCGGTCGAGCAGTACTTC. The V gene is TRBV12-3 or TRBV12-4, the J gene TRBJ2-5; D possibly uses TRBD1 or TRBD2 (5 bases each). The J call is uncertain, as TRBJ2-7 better fits the DNA end. The CDR3 is 13 residues long.

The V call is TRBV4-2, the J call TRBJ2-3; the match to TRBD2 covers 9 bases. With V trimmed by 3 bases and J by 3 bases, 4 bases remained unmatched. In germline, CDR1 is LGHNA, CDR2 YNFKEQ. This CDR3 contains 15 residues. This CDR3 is CASSQRTSATDTQYF. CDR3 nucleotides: TGTGCCAGCAGCCAGAGGACTAGCGCTACAGATACGCAGTATTTT.

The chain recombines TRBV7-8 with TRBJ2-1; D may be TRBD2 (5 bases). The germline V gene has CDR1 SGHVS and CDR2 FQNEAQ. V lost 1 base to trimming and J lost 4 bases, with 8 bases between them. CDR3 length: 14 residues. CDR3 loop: CASSLGGNYNEQFF. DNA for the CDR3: TGTGCCAGCAGCTTAGGAGGGAATTACAATGAGCAGTTCTTC.

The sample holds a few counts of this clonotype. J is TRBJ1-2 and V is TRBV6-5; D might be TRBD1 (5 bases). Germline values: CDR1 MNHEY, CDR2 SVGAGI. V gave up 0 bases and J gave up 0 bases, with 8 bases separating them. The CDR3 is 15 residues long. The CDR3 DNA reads TGTGCCAGCAGTTACTCTCGGGGGACTAACTATGGCTACACCTTC. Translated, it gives CASSYSRGTNYGYTF.

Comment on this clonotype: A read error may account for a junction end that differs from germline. As DNA, the CDR3 is TGCAGCGTTGAGTTTAAGATGGTAACGGGACTACCAGACACGCAGTATTTT. Amino acid sequence: CSVEFKMVTGLPDTQYF. The chain has TRBV29-1 and TRBJ2-3, with 7 bases lining up with TRBD2. The CDR3 runs 17 residues. Germline V lookup: CDR1 SQVTM, CDR2 ANQGSEA.

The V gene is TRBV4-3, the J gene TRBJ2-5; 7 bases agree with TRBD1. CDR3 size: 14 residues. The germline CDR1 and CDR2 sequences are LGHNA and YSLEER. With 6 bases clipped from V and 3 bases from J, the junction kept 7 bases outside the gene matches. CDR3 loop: CASSTGAGEETQYF. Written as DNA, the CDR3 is TGCGCCAGCAGTACAGGGGCTGGGGAAGAGACCCAGTACTTC.

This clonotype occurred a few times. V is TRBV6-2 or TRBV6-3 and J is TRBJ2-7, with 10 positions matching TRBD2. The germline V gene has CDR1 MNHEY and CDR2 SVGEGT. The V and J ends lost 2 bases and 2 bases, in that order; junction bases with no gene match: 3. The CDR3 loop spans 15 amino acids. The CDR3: CASSYASGGTYEQYF. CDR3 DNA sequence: TGTGCCAGCAGTTACGCTAGCGGGGGCACCTACGAGCAGTACTTC.

DNA for the CDR3: TGCGCCAGCAGCCAAGATTGGGGCGCCGGGGAAAAACTGTTTTTT. It translates to CASSQDWGAGEKLFF. The chain uses TRBV4-3 and TRBJ1-4; TRBD1 might be the D (5 bases). This CDR3 comprises 15 residues. Germline V CDR1 and CDR2: LGHNA, YSLEER. V lost 0 bases to trimming and J lost 8 bases, with 13 bases between them.

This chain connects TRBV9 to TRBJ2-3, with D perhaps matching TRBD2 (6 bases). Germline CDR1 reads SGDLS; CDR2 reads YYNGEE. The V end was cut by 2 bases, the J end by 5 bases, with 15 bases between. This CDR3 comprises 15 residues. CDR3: CASSVEGRVIDTQYF. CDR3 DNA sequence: TGTGCCAGCAGCGTGGAGGGCAGGGTGATAGATACGCAGTATTTT. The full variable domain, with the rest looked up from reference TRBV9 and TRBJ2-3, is DSGVTQTPKHLITATGQRVTLRCSPRSGDLSVYWYQQSLDQGLQFLIQYYNGEERAKGNILERFSAQQFPDLHSELNLSSLELGDSALYFCASSVEGRVIDTQYFGPGTRLTVL.

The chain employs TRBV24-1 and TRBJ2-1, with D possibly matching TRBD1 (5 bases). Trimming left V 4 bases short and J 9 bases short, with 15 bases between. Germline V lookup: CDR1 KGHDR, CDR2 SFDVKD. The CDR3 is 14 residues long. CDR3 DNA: TGTGCCACCAGTGAGGGGCCAATTGTTACTGAGCAGTTCTTC. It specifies CATSEGPIVTEQFF.

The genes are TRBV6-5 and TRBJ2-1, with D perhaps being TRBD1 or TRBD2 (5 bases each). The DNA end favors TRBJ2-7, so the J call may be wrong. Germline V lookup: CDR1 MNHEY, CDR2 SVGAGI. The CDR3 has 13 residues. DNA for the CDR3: TGTGCCAGCAGTTACCCTTTTGGGACCGAGCAGTACTTC. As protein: CASSYPFGTEQYF.

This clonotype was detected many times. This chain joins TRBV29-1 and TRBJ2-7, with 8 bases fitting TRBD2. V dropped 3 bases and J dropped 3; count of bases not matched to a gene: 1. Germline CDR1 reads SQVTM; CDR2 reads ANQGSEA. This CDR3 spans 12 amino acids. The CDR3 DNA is TGCAGCGTTGAGGGGACTAGCTACGAGCAGTACTTC. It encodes CSVEGTSYEQYF.

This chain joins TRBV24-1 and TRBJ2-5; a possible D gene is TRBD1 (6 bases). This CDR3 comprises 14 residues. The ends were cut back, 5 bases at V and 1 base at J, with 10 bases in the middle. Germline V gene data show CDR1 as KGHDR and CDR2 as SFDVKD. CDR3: CATSVGGPQETQYF. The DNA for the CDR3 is TGTGCCACCAGTGTAGGGGGTCCCCAAGAGACCCAGTACTTC.